This TCR beta chain is drawn from a study of beta chain features in type 1 diabetes (dated by TCRdb to the late 2010s). A note on the overall study: Mean age, gender distribution, total cell number and subset yield were not different between patients and healthy donors. Across all samples, roughly 110,000,000 sorted cells were examined, and cell number per subset correlated strongly with RNA yield. In the study, TCRB repertoires of sorted circulating CD4+ T cell subsets from recently diagnosed type 1 diabetes patients were compared with those of matched healthy donors. Regulatory and stem cell-like memory subsets were isolated from only 8 patients and about eight healthy donors, whereas naive and central memory subsets came from all 30 or so donors.

Each donor gave one peripheral blood draw, roughly 0.12 L on average, collected into heparinised tubes. Using a panel that included CD45RO, CCR7, CD25, CD127, CD95 and CD27, naive, central memory, regulatory and stem cell-like memory CD4+ T cells were sorted on a BD FACSAria II. A purity above 98% was achieved for all sorted populations. PBMCs were isolated right away by Lymphoprep density gradient centrifugation and were stained directly, without culture. So that batch effects would be minimized, each experiment stained and sorted samples in pairs, pairing one healthy donor with one patient. This clone was picked up a small number of times. No cognate antigen has been identified for it. One base away there is no much larger clone; base qualities are not given. From its cysteine to its phenylalanine, the CDR3 spans 15 amino acids. Only CDR3 DNA is held: 45 bases, read in frame from base 1. Sequences MGHRA (CDR1) and YSYEKL (CDR2) are obtained from the germline V gene. Between the V and J ends, shortened by 4 bases and 2 bases respectively, the junction contains 12 bases.

Results the study describes overall, beyond this receptor: Type 1 diabetes patients showed a moderate but significant shortening of TCRB CDR3 length in all four CD4+ subsets. Because the HLA sub-analyses included only small numbers of individuals, any influence of HLA type on TCRB rearrangement was left unresolved. The naive, central memory and regulatory TCRB repertoires appeared to resemble one another more closely among patients than among healthy donors. PCR may preferentially amplify shorter templates, but because patient and control samples were amplified and corrected together, any resulting skew would affect both groups equally. At VDJ recombination sites, type 1 diabetes patients had fewer insertions and more deleted nucleotides, which implies abnormalities in thymic rearrangement. Because cDNA rather than genomic DNA was sequenced, highly expressing activated cells could have been over-represented, although no difference in activation and CD3 levels was found between groups.

The entire isolated RNA was reverse transcribed using the High Capacity cDNA Reverse Transcription Kit, and thus expressed TCRB transcripts were sequenced. Deep immunoSEQ sequencing was applied to naive, central memory and regulatory T cell samples, giving an average of approximately 4 million total reads per sample. Sorted cells were lysed in RLT buffer and RNA was extracted with DNase-treated RNeasy Micro or Mini kits, depending on cell number. To prevent cross-contamination, each cell subset was processed individually, whereas patient and healthy donor samples were processed jointly. TCRB sequences were amplified from cDNA with the immunoSEQ multiplex PCR, producing 87-bp fragments spanning the CDR3 region. Amplicons were sequenced on the Illumina HiSeq platform. The paper's processing steps were these. PCR bias was corrected computationally using synthetic template baselines, and reads within Hamming distance 2 were collapsed, with unmergeable singletons discarded. Reads were aligned to IMGT to assign V, D and J genes, CDR3 length, and insertions or deletions at six rearrangement sites. Within each subset, clonotype counts were normalized to sorted cell number, and only after that were true diversity and Gini coefficients computed with the tcR R package. Repertoire sharing was quantified using the overlap coefficient calculated on TCRB nucleotide sequences. Out-of-frame TCRB sequences from naive cells were analyzed to stand in for the pre-selection repertoire. Sourced from immuneACCESS, this table was stored by TCRdb with only in-frame sequences that have V and J called. A share of the clones is absent; for the studies checked, an unresolved V gene accounts for under half, and the remainder has no known explanation. The D gene and trimming were derived from the DNA, and the V and J assignments and clone size from that table. A total of about 740,000 clones appear in this sample, around an eighth of them only once. The top ten constitute about 0.02% of the sample.

The TCR sequence derives from a man in his late teens or twenties with type 1 diabetes. The chain employs TRBV4-1 and TRBJ1-3; the D gene is perhaps TRBD1, from 6 matching bases. The sample comprised naive CD4+ T cells from blood. The cell subset or site label, as the study defines it: true naive CD4+ T cells. The CDR3 corresponds to CASSLEGDTGNTIYF. DNA sequence: TGCGCCAGCAGCCTGGAGGGGGATACTGGAAACACCATATATTTT.